The 14 T cell receptor beta chains below were found in one sample sequenced in a study of T cell responses to AZD1222 COVID-19 vaccine. The assay was immunoSEQ multiplex PCR, and TCRdb's table has in-frame clones only and misses some. The sample has 130,000 or so clones, about 94% seen once. The sequences come from peripheral blood, collected on day 0 of AZD1222 vaccination. These receptors originate from an adult in good health.

In its sample, this clone was seen once. The chain carries TRBV18 and TRBJ2-7; the D is unclear. Deletions cut 0 bases from V and 1 base from J, with 7 bases between. This CDR3 has 14 amino acids. The germline CDR1 and CDR2 sequences are KGHSH and LQKENI. DNA of the CDR3: TGTGCCAGCTCACCACCTCTAAGTTCCTACGAGCAGTACTTC. Amino acid sequence: CASSPPLSSYEQYF.

V usage is TRBV7-3 and J usage is TRBJ1-2; D remains ambiguous. In germline, CDR1 is SGHTA, CDR2 FQGTGA. The CDR3 spans 12 residues. Trimming shortened V by 0 bases and J by 13 bases, and 12 bases separated the two germline ends. In DNA form, the CDR3 reads TGTGCCAGCAGCTTAACGTTAGGCCCCCTCACCTTC. This gives the protein CASSLTLGPLTF.

V gene TRBV7-2 combines with J gene TRBJ2-1; D is ambiguous. The germline CDR1 and CDR2 sequences are SGHTA and FQGNSA. V was pared by 2 bases and J by 9 bases, with 5 bases between. This CDR3 has 11 residues. The CDR3, as DNA: TGTGCCAGCAGCTTAAAGATTGAGCAGTTCTTC. It encodes CASSLKIEQFF.

The chain uses TRBV12-5 and TRBJ1-1, with no clear D. V gave up 6 bases and J gave up 1 base, with 9 bases separating them. This CDR3 has 13 residues. In germline, CDR1 is LGHNT, CDR2 FRNRAP. CDR3 amino acids: CASGYQANTEAFF. In DNA form, the CDR3 reads TGTGCTAGTGGCTACCAAGCGAACACTGAAGCTTTCTTT.

V gene TRBV6-2 or TRBV6-3 combines with J gene TRBJ1-5, with a tentative D call TRBD1 (5 bases). Trimming cost V 6 bases and J 6 bases, with 15 bases left between them. CDR1 and CDR2 from the germline V gene are MNHEY and SVGEGT. CDR3 length: 14 residues. The CDR3 DNA reads as TGTGCCAGCAGCGCGGGGGGGGACCCTCAGCCCCAGCATTTT. Protein product: CASSAGGDPQPQHF.

The rearrangement uses TRBV4-1 and TRBJ2-1; D is undetermined. CDR1 and CDR2 (germline): MGHRA, YSYEKL. This CDR3 region has 14 residues. With 0 bases removed from V and 8 bases from J, the gap between germline ends came to 11 bases. Here the CDR3 reads CASSQERTGDEQFF. DNA for the CDR3: TGCGCCAGCAGCCAAGAGAGGACCGGCGATGAGCAGTTCTTC.

This CDR3 is CASSLDNPSYEQYF. In nucleotides, the CDR3 is TGTGCCAGCAGCCTTGACAATCCCTCCTACGAGCAGTACTTC. This chain links TRBV7-6 with TRBJ2-7; D is ambiguous. V lost 5 bases, J lost 0 bases, and 11 bases lay in between. The CDR3 sequence is 14 residues long. The V gene's germline CDR1 is SGHVS and CDR2 FNYEAQ.

The V call is TRBV30, the J call TRBJ1-5; the match to TRBD1 covers 7 bases. Germline CDR1 and CDR2: GTSNPN and SVGIG (reference sequence). The CDR3 contains 13 residues. The V and J ends lost 2 bases and 5 bases, in that order; junction bases with no gene match: 3. CDR3 in amino acids: CAWSPQGDQPQHF. In DNA, the CDR3 is TGTGCCTGGAGTCCTCAGGGGGATCAGCCCCAGCATTTT. Complete variable domain (other parts from reference TRBV30 and TRBJ1-5): SQTIHQWPATLVQPVGSPLSLECTVEGTSNPNLYWYRQAAGRGLQLLFYSVGIGQISSEVPQNLSASRPQDRQFILSSKKLLLSDSGFYLCAWSPQGDQPQHFGDGTRLSIL.

The chain recombines TRBV7-9 with TRBJ1-4; 9 positions agree with TRBD1. The CDR3 has 17 amino acids. Per germline, CDR1 SEHNR and CDR2 FQNEAQ (reference sequence). V lost 1 base to trimming and J lost 8 bases; unmatched junction nucleotides: 11. CDR3 nucleotide sequence: TGTGCCAGCAGCTTAGAGGGACAGGGCCTTAGGGGCGAAAAACTGTTTTTT. Its protein is CASSLEGQGLRGEKLFF.

The gene calls are TRBV5-1 and TRBJ1-5, with D tentatively TRBD1 (5 bases). The CDR3 loop spans 17 amino acids. Germline lookup yields CDR1 SGHRS and CDR2 YFSETQ. The germline V and J ends were trimmed by 3 bases and 2 bases, with 18 bases remaining between them. Here the CDR3 reads CASSSGPRGGGNQPQHF. The CDR3 DNA is TGCGCCAGCAGCTCCGGGCCAAGGGGAGGGGGCAATCAGCCCCAGCATTTT.

In the case of this clone: Germline and junction disagree at one end, which may indicate a read error. The V and J genes are TRBV2 and TRBJ2-1; 7 nucleotides match TRBD1. The CDR3 totals 13 residues. Germline V gene sequence: CDR1 SNHLY, CDR2 FYNNEI. The CDR3 region is CASREGGIDEQFF. The CDR3 coding sequence is TGTGCCAGCAGGGAAGGGGGCATCGATGAGCAGTTCTTC. The entire variable domain, with the rest obtained from reference TRBV2 and TRBJ2-1, is as follows: EPEVTQTPSHQVTQMGQEVILRCVPISNHLYFYWYRQILGQKVEFLVSFYNNEISEKSEIFDDQFSVERPDGSNFTLKIRSTKLEDSAMYFCASREGGIDEQFFGPGTRLTVL.

The chain recombines TRBV10-3 with TRBJ2-7; maybe TRBD2 (5 bases). The V end was cut by 0 bases, the J end by 3 bases, with 18 bases between. This CDR3 has 17 amino acids. Looked up from germline, CDR1 is ENHRY and CDR2 is SYGVKD. The CDR3 DNA sequence: TGTGCCATCAGTGAGTCCCAATTTACCGGAGGTATCTACGAGCAGTACTTC. It translates to CAISESQFTGGIYEQYF.

The genes are TRBV5-1 and TRBJ2-1, with 7 bases fitting TRBD1. V shed 4 bases and J 3 bases; nucleotides not matched to a gene: 4. Germline lookup yields CDR1 SGHRS and CDR2 YFSETQ. The CDR3 length is 14 residues. For the CDR3, the DNA is TGCGCCAGCAGCCCCGGGACAGACTACAATGAGCAGTTCTTC. Its protein is CASSPGTDYNEQFF. Using reference TRBV5-1 and TRBJ2-1 for the parts outside the CDR3, the full variable domain is KAGVTQTPRYLIKTRGQQVTLSCSPISGHRSVSWYQQTPGQGLQFLFEYFSETQRNKGNFPGRFSGRQFSNSRSEMNVSTLELGDSALYLCASSPGTDYNEQFFGPGTRLTVL.

This chain joins TRBV9 and TRBJ2-3; TRBD2 matches at 14 bases. V shed 4 bases and J 5 bases; nucleotides not matched to a gene: 6. The CDR3 sequence is 16 residues long. In germline, CDR1 is SGDLS, CDR2 YYNGEE. The CDR3 bases are TGTGCCAGCAGCATTCTGGGACTAGCGGGAGAAGATACGCAGTATTTT. Protein product: CASSILGLAGEDTQYF.